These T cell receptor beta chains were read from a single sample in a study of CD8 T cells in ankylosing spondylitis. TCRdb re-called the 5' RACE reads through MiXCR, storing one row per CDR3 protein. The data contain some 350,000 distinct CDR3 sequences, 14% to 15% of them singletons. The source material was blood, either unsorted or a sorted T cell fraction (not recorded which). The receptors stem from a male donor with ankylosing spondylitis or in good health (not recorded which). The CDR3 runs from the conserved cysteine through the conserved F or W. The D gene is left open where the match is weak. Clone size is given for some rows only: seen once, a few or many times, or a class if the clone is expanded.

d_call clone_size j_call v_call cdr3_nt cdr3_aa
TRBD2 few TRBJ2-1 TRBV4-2 TGTGCCAGCAGCCAACGGGAGGACCCCTACAATGAGCAGTTCTTC CASSQREDPYNEQFF
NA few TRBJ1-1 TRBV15 TGTGCCACGCATACCGGGACACACATGAACACTGAAGCTTTCTTT CATHTGTHMNTEAFF
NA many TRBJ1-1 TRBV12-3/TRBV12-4 TGTGCCAGCAGTTTAGTCTCTGGGGGCACTGAAGCTTTCTTT CASSLVSGGTEAFF
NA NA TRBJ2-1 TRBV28 TGTGCCAGCAGAACTCTAACGGGAAACAATGAGCAGTTCTTC CASRTLTGNNEQFF
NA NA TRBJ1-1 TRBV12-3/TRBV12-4 TGTGCCACTCGGGGAAGTTTGAACACTGAAGCTTTCTTT CATRGSLNTEAFF
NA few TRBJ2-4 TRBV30 TGTGCCTGGGCAACAGGGCCCAAAAACATTCAGTACTTC CAWATGPKNIQYF
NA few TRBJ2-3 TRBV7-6 TGTGCCAGCAGCTTAAGGGGAAACACAGATACGCAGTATTTT CASSLRGNTDTQYF
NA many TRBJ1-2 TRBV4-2 TGTGCCAGCAGCCAAGGGTTTGAGGCCTATGGCTACACCTTC CASSQGFEAYGYTF
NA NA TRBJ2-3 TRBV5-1 TGCGCCAGCAGCTTGTCGGCTACAAGCACAGATACGCAGTATTTT CASSLSATSTDTQYF
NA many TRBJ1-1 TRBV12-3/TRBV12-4 TGTGCCAGCAGTTCTACAGGGACACTGAACACTGAAGCTTTCTTT CASSSTGTLNTEAFF
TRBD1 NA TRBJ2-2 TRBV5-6 TGTGCCAGCAGCTTGGGGGACAGGGTCCCCGGGGAGCTGTTTTTT CASSLGDRVPGELFF
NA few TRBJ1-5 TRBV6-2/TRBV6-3 TGTGCCACCACCCCCCCAGGGAATCAGCCCCAGCATTTT CATTPPGNQPQHF
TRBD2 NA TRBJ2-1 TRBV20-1 TGCAGTGCTGTCGGGACTAGCGGGAGGAAGAATGAGCAGTTCTTC CSAVGTSGRKNEQFF
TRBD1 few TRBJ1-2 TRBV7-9 TGTGCCAGCAGCAGGGGGCGGCGGGCTGGCTATGGCTACACCTTC CASSRGRRAGYGYTF
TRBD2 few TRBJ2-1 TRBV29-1 TGCAGCTCTTCCTTAGCGGGAGGATCCTACAATGAGCAGTTCTTC CSSSLAGGSYNEQFF
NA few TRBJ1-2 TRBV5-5 TGTGCCAGCAGCTTGGATGGGGCGACTAACTATGGCTACACCTTC CASSLDGATNYGYTF
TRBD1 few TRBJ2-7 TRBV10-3 TGTGCCATCAACCGACAGGGCCCTTCCTACGAGCAGTACTTC CAINRQGPSYEQYF
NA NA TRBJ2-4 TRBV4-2 TGTGCCAGCAGCCAAGTTCCGGCCGATGCCAAAAACATTCAGTACTTC CASSQVPADAKNIQYF
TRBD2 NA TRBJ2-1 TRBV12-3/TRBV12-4 TGTGCCAGCACCCCTCATCGGGGAGGGCGGATCTACAATGAGCAGTTCTTC CASTPHRGGRIYNEQFF
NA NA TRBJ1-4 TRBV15 TGTGCCACCAGCAACTTCCATGAAAAACTGTTTTTT CATSNFHEKLFF
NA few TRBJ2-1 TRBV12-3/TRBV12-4 TGTGCCAGCAGTTTAGGGACACTGCAGTTCTTC CASSLGTLQFF
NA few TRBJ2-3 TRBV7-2 TGTGCCAGCAGCTTAATCGGGGCTAGCACAGATACGCAGTATTTT CASSLIGASTDTQYF
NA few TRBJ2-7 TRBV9 TGTGCCAGCAGCGTAGACTCCGCCTTTTACGAGCAGTACTTC CASSVDSAFYEQYF
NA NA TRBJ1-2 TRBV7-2 TGTGCCAGCAGCTTAGTATCAGCTCAAGTCCCTAACTATGGCTACACCTTC CASSLVSAQVPNYGYTF
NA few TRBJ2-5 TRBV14 TGTGCCAGCAGCCAAGATCGACGGCCGGAGACCCAGTACTTC CASSQDRRPETQYF
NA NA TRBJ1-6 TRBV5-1 TGCGCCAGCAGCTTGGGGGCAGGGGATGGTAATTCACCCCTCCACTTT CASSLGAGDGNSPLHF
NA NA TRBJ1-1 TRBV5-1 TGCGCCAGCAGCTTGAGGGAGCAGGTCACTGAAGCTTTCTTT CASSLREQVTEAFF
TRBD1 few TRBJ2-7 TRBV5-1 TGCGCCAGCAGCCTAACACAGGGGGTCCACGAGCAGTACTTC CASSLTQGVHEQYF
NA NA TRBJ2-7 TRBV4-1 TGCGCCAGCAGCCAAGATCTAACAGGGTCCTACGAGCAGTACTTC CASSQDLTGSYEQYF
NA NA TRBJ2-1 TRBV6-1 TGTGCCAGCAGTATTAGTCACAATGAGCAGTTCTTC CASSISHNEQFF
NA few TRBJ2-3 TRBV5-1 TGCGCCAGCGCCCGAGGGCCAGCGGAAAAGGATACGCAGTATTTT CASARGPAEKDTQYF
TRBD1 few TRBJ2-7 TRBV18 TGTGCCAGCTCGACAGGGTTTTTTTACGAGCAGTACTTC CASSTGFFYEQYF
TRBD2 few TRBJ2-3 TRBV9 TGTGCCAGCAGCGTAGGGTCTAGCGGGCGGCGCACAGATACGCAGTATTTT CASSVGSSGRRTDTQYF
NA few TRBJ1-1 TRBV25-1 TGTGCCAGCAGTCACCAGGGAAACACTGAAGCTTTCTTT CASSHQGNTEAFF
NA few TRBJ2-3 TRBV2 TGTGCCAGTGGGATGGGGGACCACACAGATACGCAGTATTTT CASGMGDHTDTQYF
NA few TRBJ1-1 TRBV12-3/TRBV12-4 TGTGCCAGCAGCCTTGAAGTCCAGGGTAAAGCTTTCTTT CASSLEVQGKAFF
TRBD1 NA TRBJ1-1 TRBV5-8 TGTGCCAGCAGCCACGGACAGGGGCTGAACACTGAAGCTTTCTTT CASSHGQGLNTEAFF
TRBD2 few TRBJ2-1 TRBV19 TGTGCCAGTAGTAAGGCGGGAGAAGAGGAGCAGTTCTTC CASSKAGEEEQFF
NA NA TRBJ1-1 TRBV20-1 TGCAGTGCTCTGACCGGGGCCGTAAACACTGAAGCTTTCTTT CSALTGAVNTEAFF
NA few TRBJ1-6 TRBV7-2 TGTGCCAGCAGCTTAGGTGCATTAGCTAATAATTCACCCCTCCACTTT CASSLGALANNSPLHF
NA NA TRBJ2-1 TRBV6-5 TGTGCCAGCAGTTACTCGGCAGGGATGAAAAATGAGCAGTTCTTC CASSYSAGMKNEQFF
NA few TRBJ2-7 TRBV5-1 TGCGCCAGCAGCTTGGAGGGGGGCGACTCCTACGAGCAGTACTTC CASSLEGGDSYEQYF
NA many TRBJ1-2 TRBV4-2 TGTGCCAGCAGCCAAATGTATGCGGACGGCCCAACGGGGAACTATGGCTACACCTTC CASSQMYADGPTGNYGYTF
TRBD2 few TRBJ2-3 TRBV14 TGTGCCAGCGGACTAGCTAGCACAGATACGCAGTATTTT CASGLASTDTQYF
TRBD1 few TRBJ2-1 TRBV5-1 TGCGCCAGCAGCTTGAAGAACAGGGGGTTGAATGAGCAGTTCTTC CASSLKNRGLNEQFF